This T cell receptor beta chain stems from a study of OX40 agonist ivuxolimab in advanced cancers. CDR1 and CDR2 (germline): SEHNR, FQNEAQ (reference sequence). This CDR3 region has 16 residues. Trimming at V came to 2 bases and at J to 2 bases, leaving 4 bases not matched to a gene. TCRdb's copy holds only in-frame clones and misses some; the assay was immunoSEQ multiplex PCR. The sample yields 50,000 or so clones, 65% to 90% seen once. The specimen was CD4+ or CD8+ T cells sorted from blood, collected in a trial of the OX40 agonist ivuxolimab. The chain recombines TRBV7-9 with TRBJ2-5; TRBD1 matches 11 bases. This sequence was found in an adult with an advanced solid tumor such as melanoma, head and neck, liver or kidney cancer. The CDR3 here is CASSLRTGGPQETQYF. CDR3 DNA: TGTGCCAGCAGCTTACGGACAGGGGGCCCACAAGAGACCCAGTACTTC.